The sequence of this T cell receptor (beta chain) was determined in a study of blood T cell repertoires in COVID-19. The method was immunoSEQ multiplex PCR; TCRdb's version includes in-frame clones alone and lacks a portion of them. The sample lists 170,000 or so clones; over 75% were seen once. The TCR originated in a woman younger than 35 who had recovered from COVID-19. The specimen sequenced was PBMCs or T cells enriched from blood (not recorded which).

CDR3: CASSAGAPRSSYEQYF. For the CDR3, the DNA is TGTGCCAGCAGCGCGGGAGCCCCCCGTAGCTCCTACGAGCAGTACTTC. The V call is TRBV6-2 or TRBV6-3, the J call TRBJ2-7, with 7 positions matching TRBD2. V trimming: 6 bases; J trimming: 0 bases; junction bases outside the gene matches: 11. CDR1 is MNHEY, CDR2 SVGEGT, per germline. The CDR3 spans 16 residues.